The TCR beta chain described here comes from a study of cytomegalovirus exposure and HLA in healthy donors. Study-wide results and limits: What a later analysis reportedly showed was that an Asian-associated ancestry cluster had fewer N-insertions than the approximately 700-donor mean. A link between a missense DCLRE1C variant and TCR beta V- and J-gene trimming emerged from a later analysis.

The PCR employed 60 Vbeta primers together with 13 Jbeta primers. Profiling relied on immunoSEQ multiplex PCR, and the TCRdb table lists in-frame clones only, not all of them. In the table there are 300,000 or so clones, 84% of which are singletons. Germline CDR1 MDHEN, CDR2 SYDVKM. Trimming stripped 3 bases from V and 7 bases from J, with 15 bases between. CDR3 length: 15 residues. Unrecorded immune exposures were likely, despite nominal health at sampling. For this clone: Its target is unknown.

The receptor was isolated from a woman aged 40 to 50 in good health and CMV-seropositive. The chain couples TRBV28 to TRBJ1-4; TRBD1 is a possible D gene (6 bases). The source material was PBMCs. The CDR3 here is CASSFSRGLSEKLFF. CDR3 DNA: TGTGCCAGCAGTTTCTCCAGGGGATTGAGTGAAAAACTGTTTTTT.